The clone carrying this T cell receptor (beta chain) was seen a few times. This sample is part of a study of human T cells and chemical hapten exposure. Germline values: CDR1 MNHEY, CDR2 SMNVEV (reference sequence). V dropped 0 bases and J dropped 2 bases, with 8 bases sitting between them. The CDR3 has 15 residues. TCRdb re-derived calls from the RACE reads in MiXCR, one entry per CDR3 protein. Among about 260,000 distinct CDR3 sequences listed, approximately 8.6% were seen once. Time point of the sample: pre-sensitization, week 0. Treatment specified: therapeutic diphenylcyclopropenone sensitization with weekly scalp DPC.

This specimen was whole blood, taken in connection with sensitization to the hapten diphenylcyclopropenone (DPC). This clonotype was sampled from a woman in her forties with alopecia areata. Some clones in this sample may be carry-over from other donors' samples. The rearrangement uses TRBV27 and TRBJ1-5, with D uncertain. CDR3 region: CASSLSTTGNQPQHF. The DNA of the CDR3 is TGTGCCAGCAGTTTATCGACGACGGGCAATCAGCCCCAGCATTTT.